The clone carrying this T cell receptor (beta chain) was seen only a few times. Total RNA was extracted from unfractionated whole blood. This record belongs to a study of human T cells and chemical hapten exposure. What the library attached to individual cDNA molecules were unique molecular identifiers. Using its own MiXCR run on the reads, TCRdb lists one record per CDR3 protein. The table records fewer than 4,000 distinct CDR3 sequences, about half of them present only once. The CDR3 length is 15 residues. Germline V gene data show CDR1 as LGHDT and CDR2 as YNNKEL (reference sequence). V was clipped by 4 bases and J by 0 bases, with 13 bases between them.

The sample taken for sequencing was whole blood. This clonotype was sampled from a human donor who had alopecia or was a healthy volunteer (not recorded which). Some clones in this sample may be carry-over from other donors' samples. This table probably holds off-target reads from a library built for another chain. The chain employs TRBV3-1 and TRBJ2-7; a possible D gene is TRBD2 (6 bases). CDR3 loop: CASSRGELRSYEQYF. The CDR3 DNA reads as TGTGCCAGCAGCCGGGGGGAGCTCCGCTCCTACGAGCAGTACTTC.